The next 11 T cell receptor beta chains were all read from a single sample in a study of regulatory T cells in long-lasting Graves disease. TCR beta libraries were built with iRepertoire HTBI primers and Arm-PCR of CDR3 regions. In TCRdb, the multiplex PCR reads were re-called with MiXCR into one record per CDR3 protein. The table includes approximately 360,000 distinct CDR3 sequences, around 23% detected once. Time point in this sample: persistent/refractory GD, antithyroid drugs over 5 years with positive TRAb. Making the TCR library involved RNA that had been extracted from PBMCs. The sample was peripheral blood mononuclear cells (PBMCs), taken when the disease was refractory, from a patient treated with antithyroid drugs. Source of these receptors: a middle-aged woman with Graves disease.

This clonotype has more than one count but fewer than ten. This chain joins TRBV20-1 and TRBJ1-6, with unresolved D. Germline V gene data show CDR1 as DFQATT and CDR2 as SNEGSKA (reference sequence). V lost 6 bases and J lost 1, with 4 bases in between. The CDR3 runs 12 residues. CDR3: CSAKSYNSPLHF. The DNA for the CDR3 is TGCAGTGCGAAGTCCTATAATTCACCCCTCCACTTT.

The chain employs TRBV20-1 and TRBJ2-6, with D unresolved. This CDR3 has 14 residues. Trimming pared 2 bases from V and 3 bases from J, leaving 8 bases between. Germline V gene data show CDR1 as DFQATT and CDR2 as SNEGSKA (reference sequence). CDR3 DNA sequence: TGCAGTGCTAGATTCTCGGTTGGGGCCAACGTCCTGACTTTC. Protein product: CSARFSVGANVLTF.

There are a few counts of this clonotype. The chain is built from TRBV28 and TRBJ2-3, with TRBD2 matching 7 bases. V lost 2 bases to trimming and J lost 3 bases; unmatched junction nucleotides: 8. Germline-derived CDR1 and CDR2 are MDHEN and SYDVKM. The CDR3 covers 16 residues. CDR3 coding DNA: TGTGCCAGCAGTTTAAGATGGGGAGGGAGGACAGATACGCAGTATTTT. Amino acid sequence: CASSLRWGGRTDTQYF.

This chain links TRBV7-9 with TRBJ2-2; D remains unclear. V was clipped by 2 bases and J by 3 bases, with 13 bases between them. CDR1 is SEHNR, CDR2 FQNEAQ, per germline (reference sequence). The CDR3 contains 16 residues. The CDR3 bases are TGTGCCAGCAGCTTACATATAGCTTCGGACACCGGGGAGCTGTTTTTT. Translation: CASSLHIASDTGELFF. Variable domain in full (rest from reference TRBV7-9 and TRBJ2-2): DTGVSQNPRHKITKRGQNVTFRCDPISEHNRLYWYRQTLGQGPEFLTYFQNEAQLEKSRLLSDRFSAERPKGSFSTLEIQRTEQGDSAMYLCASSLHIASDTGELFFGEGSRLTVL.

This clonotype was detected only a few times. The chain is built from TRBV11-2 and TRBJ1-5; 8 bases map to TRBD1. Germline V lookup: CDR1 SGHAT, CDR2 FQNNGV. V lost 6 bases, J lost 2 bases, and 3 bases stayed unmatched. This CDR3 region has 14 residues. This chain's CDR3 is CASSPQGGNQPQHF. The CDR3 bases are TGTGCCAGCAGTCCACAGGGGGGCAATCAGCCCCAGCATTTT.

The chain employs TRBV4-1 and TRBJ1-4; maybe TRBD1 (6 bases). This CDR3 spans 14 amino acids. Deletions cut 3 bases from V and 8 bases from J, with 13 bases between. The germline V gene has CDR1 MGHRA and CDR2 YSYEKL. CDR3 in DNA: TGCGCCAGCAGCCATCCGGGACAAGGGGAAAAACTGTTTTTT. Protein: CASSHPGQGEKLFF.

This clonotype was seen at least ten times. The V call is TRBV2, the J call TRBJ2-7, with a weak D call TRBD2 (5 bases). CDR1 is SNHLY and CDR2 is FYNNEI in the germline V gene. V was trimmed by 8 bases and J by 5 bases, leaving 13 bases between them. CDR3 length: 12 residues. The CDR3 DNA follows: TGTGCCAGCGGACTTACTTTTAACGAGCAGTACTTC. Encoded protein: CASGLTFNEQYF. Complete variable domain (other parts from reference TRBV2 and TRBJ2-7): EPEVTQTPSHQVTQMGQEVILRCVPISNHLYFYWYRQILGQKVEFLVSFYNNEISEKSEIFDDQFSVERPDGSNFTLKIRSTKLEDSAMYFCASGLTFNEQYFGPGTRLTVT.

The sample holds a few counts of this clonotype. The chain has TRBV13 and TRBJ1-1, with D hard to call. The CDR3 sequence is 15 residues long. The germline V gene has CDR1 PRHDT and CDR2 FYEKMQ (reference sequence). V dropped 4 bases and J dropped 0 bases, with 12 bases sitting between them. The CDR3, as DNA: TGTGCCAGCAGCTCCGGGAGCCCTATGAACACTGAAGCTTTCTTT. This gives the protein CASSSGSPMNTEAFF. The whole variable domain, remainder taken from reference TRBV13 and TRBJ1-1, is AAGVIQSPRHLIKEKRETATLKCYPIPRHDTVYWYQQGPGQDPQFLISFYEKMQSDKGSIPDRFSAQQFSDYHSELNMSSLELGDSALYFCASSSGSPMNTEAFFGQGTRLTVV.

This clonotype was seen at least ten times. This chain connects TRBV28 to TRBJ2-5, with D perhaps given as TRBD1 or TRBD2 (5 bases each). The germline V and J ends were trimmed by 8 bases and 0 bases, with 10 bases remaining between them. Germline V lookup: CDR1 MDHEN, CDR2 SYDVKM. The CDR3 runs to 13 residues. CDR3 nucleotides: TGTGCCAGCGGAGGACACTACCAAGAGACCCAGTACTTC. Protein product: CASGGHYQETQYF.

This clonotype has a count of ten or more. This chain links TRBV28 with TRBJ2-2, with 7 bases matching TRBD2. The V gene's germline CDR1 is MDHEN and CDR2 SYDVKM. CDR3 size: 14 residues. V was pared by 4 bases and J by 5 bases, with 4 bases of the junction left unmatched. DNA of the CDR3: TGTGCCAGCAGTTGGACTAGTGGGACCGGGGAGCTGTTTTTT. This encodes CASSWTSGTGELFF.

Many counts were recorded for this clonotype. Written as DNA, the CDR3 is TGTGCCAGCAGTTTGACGGGGGCTAATTCACCCCTCCACTTT. This encodes CASSLTGANSPLHF. This chain connects TRBV28 to TRBJ1-6; possible D gene TRBD1, 6 bases. The CDR3 sequence is 14 residues long. V lost 3 bases and J lost 6, with 9 bases in between. Germline V gives CDR1 MDHEN, CDR2 SYDVKM. Combining the CDR3 with reference TRBV28 and TRBJ1-6 gives the whole variable domain DVKVTQSSRYLVKRTGEKVFLECVQDMDHENMFWYRQDPGLGLRLIYFSYDVKMKEKGDIPEGYSVSREKKERFSLILESASTNQTSMYLCASSLTGANSPLHFGNGTRLTVT.